The sequence of this TCR beta chain was determined in a study of shared clonotypes between healthy human individuals (dated by TCRdb to the early 2020s). Background for the entire study: A few men and two women, aged 18 to 49 years, made up the cohort. The study deeply sequenced blood TCR repertoires of 5 or 6 healthy adults to estimate repertoire size and the extent of clonotype sharing between individuals. To increase sequencing depth and limit assay-specific biases, TCR repertoire library preparation and sequencing were carried out by different laboratories using diverse techniques. For each donor, CD4 naive and CD4 memory were each given three plates, CD8 naive was given two plates, and CD8 memory was given one plate. Between about 0.85 and 10 billion PBMCs per donor were obtained by leukapheresis. Study-wide findings and limitations: Even with the large sequencing depth, rarefaction of the sorted-subset datasets indicated that sequencing was incomplete. The genetic and exposure-history diversity represented was limited by the small number of donors. Compared with non-shared clonotypes, clonotypes shared by all four sorted-subset donors had higher generation probabilities. Only blood was sampled, and tissue TCR repertoires likely differ from those in blood. Pairwise subsampling indicated that sequencing depth was expected to affect the degree of clonotype sharing among donors. Estimated clonotype richness was generally larger for naive than for memory subsets. When several donors were compared, the shared fraction of clonotypes was around 5% for naive CD4, 3.5% to 4% for naive CD8, 2% to 2.5% for memory CD4, and around 0.4% for memory CD8.

About this clone itself: What this receptor recognizes is not known. No clone much larger than this one lies a single base away; base qualities are absent. The identical CDR3 is also encoded by other nucleotide sequences in the sample.

V and J lose 3 bases and 0 bases, and a span of 6 bases separates them. The CDR3 holds 14 amino acids from the cysteine to the phenylalanine. The CDR3 DNA has 42 bases and is translated from base 1. Via the germline V gene (reference sequence), CDR1 is LNHDA and CDR2 SQIVND. TCR CDR3 regions were amplified from genomic DNA by multiplex PCR using the deep immunoSEQ assay. Extracted genomic DNA from each cell subset was spread evenly across all wells of several immunoSEQ 96-well plates, with each plate serving as a replicate. For sorted subsets, approximately 0.2 ug of genomic DNA, equivalent to 30,000 or so T cell genomes, went into each replicate PCR. Purified libraries were measured with a Qubit 3.0 fluorometer, size-checked on a Bioanalyzer 2100, and measured again with the KAPA Library Quantification kit. Every immunoSEQ 96-well plate was sequenced on a separate single-read 150-cycle Illumina NextSeq 550 flow cell. Per the source publication's procedure: Because only junctional sequences without quality scores were contained in the immunoSEQ output, filtering matching that applied to full-length reads could not be performed. Sequences were annotated with PyIR, a Python wrapper for IgBLAST v1.9, and V/J genes and CDR3 were assigned using IMGT germline references. Any read was removed if the V/J assignment was weak (E-value above 1e-6), the CDR3 was missing, or the read contained stop codons, out-of-frame junctions, or ambiguous translated residues. V3J clonotypes were defined as sequences sharing the same inferred V gene, J gene, and CDR3 amino acid sequence. To compute the percentage overlap between repertoires, the number of shared unique clonotypes was divided by the size of the smaller repertoire. RTK rarefaction, the Chao1 estimator, and Recon v2.1 estimates of unobserved clonotypes were used to assess repertoire richness. Generation probabilities for all TCRbeta clonotypes obtained by the gDNA method from a few donors were computed using OLGA. Entries here come from immuneACCESS through TCRdb and include only in-frame sequences with V and J called. Some clones fail to appear in such tables; in the studies checked, an unresolved V gene covers under half of the shortfall, and the cause of the remainder is unknown. For V, J and clone size, that table is used; D and trimming come from the DNA. Across this sample there are approximately 2,200,000 clones, with more than 85% seen only once. The ten largest clonotypes hold roughly 1.8% of the sample.

CD8 naive samples consisted of CD45RO-negative cells that were positively selected for CCR7, yielding a CD45RA+CCR7+ population without TemRA cells. Donors were healthy HIV-negative adults with no recently reported acute infections or vaccinations. All donors were Caucasian adults living in Nashville, Tennessee, USA. Blood was collected by leukapheresis, and PBMCs were isolated by Ficoll-Histopaque density gradient centrifugation and then cryopreserved in liquid nitrogen vapor phase. Analytical flow cytometry was used to check the purity and quantity of each magnetically sorted T cell population. Genomic DNA was isolated from each sorted fraction and quantified by UV absorbance on a Nanodrop 2000c.

The sequence came from a man between 18 and 35 years old in good health. Some clones in this sample may be carry-over from other donors' samples. The sequencing sample was made of naive CD8+ T cells from PBMCs. The sample's cell subset or site label, in plain terms: CD45RA+CCR7+. The chain is encoded by TRBV19 joined to TRBJ2-1; matching of 5 bases hints at TRBD1 as the D gene. The DNA is TGTGCCAGTAGTATCGACAGCTCCTACAATGAGCAGTTCTTC. It codes for CASSIDSSYNEQFF.